The text below deals with one T cell receptor (beta chain). Its specificity is unknown. The CDR3 is cut off 3 residues early in the read; its end comes from the germline J gene. The data were obtained in a study of T cells in women clearing cervical HPV infection. As for the study in general: Case blood was drawn when the lesion was first found; control blood after infection became undetectable. With HLA typing for only a few women, HLA confounding remains possible.

Average input was around 1,200 ng genomic DNA for immunoSEQ TCR beta CDR3 amplification. Method: immunoSEQ multiplex PCR; TCRdb's copy keeps in-frame clones and lacks some. The sample holds fewer than 25,000 clones. The CDR3 loop spans 17 amino acids. The V and J ends lost 6 bases and 2 bases respectively, with 21 bases between them. Germline CDR1 and CDR2: LNHDA and SQIVND (reference sequence). Study results and limitations: CIN3+ cases had significantly higher TCR repertoire richness than controls, but evenness did not differ.

Sequencing input: blood buffy coat. The V gene is TRBV19, the J gene TRBJ2-3; D is possibly TRBD1 (7 bases). The TCR was taken from a woman between 18 and 70 years old with a cervical HPV16 infection that either progressed to CIN3+ or cleared (not recorded which). The CDR3 here is CASRTVDPGGHTDTQYF. Incomplete CDR3 DNA: TGTGCCAGTAGGACTGTGGATCCAGGGGGGCACACAGATACG.